Sequencing of this T cell receptor (beta chain) was carried out in a study of blood T cell repertoires in COVID-19. Across the whole study: Whether acute or convalescent, the COVID-19 samples came from the United States, Italy and Spain.

Only a few counts were recorded for this clone. V gave up 6 bases and J gave up 4 bases; unmatched junction bases: 8. The V gene's germline CDR1 is KGHSH and CDR2 LQKENI. The CDR3 runs to 15 residues. The protocol was immunoSEQ multiplex PCR, while the TCRdb copy is restricted to in-frame clones and leaves out a portion. The table lists around 290,000 clones, approximately 86% of them singletons. The sample consisted of peripheral blood. This chain uses TRBV18 with TRBJ2-2, with 7 bases lining up with TRBD1. This sequence was found in a woman in her sixties or seventies with COVID-19, enrolled during active disease. The CDR3 DNA is TGTGCCAGCTCCCGAGACAGGGCAACCACCGGGGAGCTGTTTTTT. It is translated as CASSRDRATTGELFF.